A selection of T cell receptor beta chains follows, all from one sample in a study of T cell changes during pregnancy in multiple sclerosis. TCRdb's copy holds only in-frame clones and misses some; the assay was immunoSEQ multiplex PCR. In the table there are some 30,000 clones, about nine tenths of which are singletons. The sequencing here drew on CD8+ T cells from peripheral blood mononuclear cells, taken before pregnancy. These receptors came from a female donor with multiple sclerosis, enrolled in a pregnancy study. CDR3s include the opening cysteine and the closing phenylalanine or tryptophan. The D gene is left open where the match is weak. Only part of the rows carry a size: once, few, many, or a class if the clone is expanded.

size,V,D,J,DNA,CDR3
once,TRBV6-5,-,TRBJ2-1,TGTGCCAGCAGCCCCCGCGCCGAGGCTGAGCAGTTCTTC,CASSPRAEAEQFF
-,TRBV27,-,TRBJ1-1,TGTGCCAGCAGTTTAGGCCGCGGGACTGAAGCTTTCTTT,CASSLGRGTEAFF
-,TRBV19,-,TRBJ1-1,TGTGCCAGTAGGCCCACGGTGAACACTGAAGCTTTCTTT,CASRPTVNTEAFF
-,TRBV4-2,TRBD2,TRBJ2-5,TGTGCCAGCAGCCAAGAAGGAGCGGGAGGGTATCAAGAGACCCAGTACTTC,CASSQEGAGGYQETQYF
-,TRBV11-3,TRBD2,TRBJ2-7,TGTGCCAGCTCCGGTCCTAGCGGCTACGAGCAGTACTTC,CASSGPSGYEQYF
-,TRBV2,TRBD2,TRBJ2-7,TGTGCCAGCAGGGGGGAGGGGCCGTACGAGCAGTACTTC,CASRGEGPYEQYF
-,TRBV6-6,-,TRBJ2-3,TGTGCCAGCATCGGTCCTGCCCGCGATACGCAGTATTTT,CASIGPARDTQYF
few,TRBV27,-,TRBJ1-1,TGTGCCAGCAGTTTCCTAGCGGGGGGAGCTGAAGCTTTCTTT,CASSFLAGGAEAFF
-,TRBV6-5,TRBD1,TRBJ1-4,TGTGCCAGCAGCCACAGGGGGCGCCATGAAAAACTGTTTTTT,CASSHRGRHEKLFF
-,TRBV6-1,TRBD1,TRBJ1-1,TGTGCCAGCAGTGAAGTTATCACAGGGGGGTCTACTGAAGCTTTCTTT,CASSEVITGGSTEAFF
-,TRBV5-1,-,TRBJ1-1,TGCGCCAGCAGCTTGAGGAGAGGCGACACTGAAGCTTTCTTT,CASSLRRGDTEAFF
-,TRBV19,TRBD2,TRBJ2-1,TGTGCCAGTAGTATAACAGCGGGAGGAACCTACAATGAGCAGTTCTTC,CASSITAGGTYNEQFF
-,TRBV7-3,-,TRBJ1-1,TGTGCCAGCAGTTGGGGAGGGGACACTGAAGCTTTCTTT,CASSWGGDTEAFF
-,TRBV2,-,TRBJ1-2,TGTGCCAGCAGTGACAGTTCTAACTATGGCTACACCTTC,CASSDSSNYGYTF
-,TRBV6-6,-,TRBJ2-2,TGTGCCAGCAGTTATACTACTCTAAAGGTCGGGGAGCTGTTTTTT,CASSYTTLKVGELFF
-,TRBV7-9,-,TRBJ2-6,TGTGCCAGCAGCTCCCCCTTCTCTGGGGCCAACGTCCTGACTTTC,CASSSPFSGANVLTF
-,TRBV10-3,-,TRBJ2-5,TGTGCCATCAGTGAGGGAGGGCTACAAGAGACCCAGTACTTC,CAISEGGLQETQYF
-,TRBV18,-,TRBJ2-7,TGTGCCAGCTCACCACCGGGGCAGTCCTACGAGCAGTACTTC,CASSPPGQSYEQYF